This T cell receptor (beta chain) is from a study of blood T cell repertoires in COVID-19. Germline V gives CDR1 LGHDT, CDR2 YNNKEL (reference sequence). Trimming took off 1 base at V and 8 bases at J, with 14 bases between the two ends. The CDR3 has 15 residues. Per the original data handling: Using reference gene primer amplification, nucleated cell counts were estimated. TCRdb keeps only in-frame clones here, not all; method: immunoSEQ multiplex PCR. V, J and clone size derive from that table, while D and trimming were established from the DNA sequence. This sample has about 270,000 clones, with approximately 77% found just once.

The chain is built from TRBV3-1 (or the pseudogene TRBV3-2) and TRBJ1-4; D is unclear. Sequenced: peripheral blood. This receptor was taken from a woman in her late teens or twenties with acute or convalescent COVID-19. CDR3 in amino acids: CASSQGEGFGEKLFF. CDR3 coding DNA: TGTGCCAGCAGCCAAGGGGAGGGATTCGGGGAAAAACTGTTTTTT.